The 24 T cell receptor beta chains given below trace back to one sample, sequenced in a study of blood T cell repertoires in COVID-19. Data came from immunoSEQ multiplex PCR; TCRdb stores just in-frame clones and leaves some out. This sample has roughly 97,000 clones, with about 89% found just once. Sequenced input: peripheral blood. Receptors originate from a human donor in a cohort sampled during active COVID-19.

The CDR3 spells CASSEGGYTEAFF. DNA for the CDR3: TGTGCCAGCAGTGAGGGAGGATACACTGAAGCTTTCTTT. The chain carries TRBV2 and TRBJ1-1; no reliable D call. Germline CDR1 and CDR2: SNHLY and FYNNEI. This CDR3 has 13 amino acids. With 3 bases removed from V and 3 bases from J, the gap between germline ends came to 8 bases.

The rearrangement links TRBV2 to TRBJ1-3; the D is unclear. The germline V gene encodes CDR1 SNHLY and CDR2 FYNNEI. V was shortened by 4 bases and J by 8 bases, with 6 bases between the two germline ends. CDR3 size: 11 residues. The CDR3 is CASSGKYTIYF. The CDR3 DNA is TGTGCCAGCAGTGGTAAATACACCATATATTTT. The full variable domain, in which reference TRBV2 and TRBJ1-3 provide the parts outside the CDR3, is EPEVTQTPSHQVTQMGQEVILRCVPISNHLYFYWYRQILGQKVEFLVSFYNNEISEKSEIFDDQFSVERPDGSNFTLKIRSTKLEDSAMYFCASSGKYTIYFGEGSWLTVV.

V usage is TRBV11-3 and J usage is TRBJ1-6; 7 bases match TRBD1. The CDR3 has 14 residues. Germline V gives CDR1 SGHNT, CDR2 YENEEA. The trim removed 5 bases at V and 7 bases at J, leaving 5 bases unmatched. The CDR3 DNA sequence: TGTGCCAGCAGCGTCGGACAGGCGAATTCACCCCTCCACTTT. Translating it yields CASSVGQANSPLHF.

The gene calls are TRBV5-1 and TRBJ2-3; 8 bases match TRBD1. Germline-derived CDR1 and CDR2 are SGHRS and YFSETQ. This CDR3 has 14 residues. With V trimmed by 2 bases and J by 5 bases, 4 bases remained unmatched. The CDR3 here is CASSFGTGGDTQYF. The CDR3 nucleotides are TGCGCCAGCAGCTTTGGGACAGGTGGAGATACGCAGTATTTT.

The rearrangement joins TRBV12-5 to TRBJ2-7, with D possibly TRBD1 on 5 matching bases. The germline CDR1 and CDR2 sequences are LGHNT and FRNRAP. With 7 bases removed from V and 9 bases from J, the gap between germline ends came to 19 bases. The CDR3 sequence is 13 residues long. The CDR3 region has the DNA TGTGCTAGTGCCGGCTCCCAGGGCGGATGGCAGTACTTC. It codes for CASAGSQGGWQYF.

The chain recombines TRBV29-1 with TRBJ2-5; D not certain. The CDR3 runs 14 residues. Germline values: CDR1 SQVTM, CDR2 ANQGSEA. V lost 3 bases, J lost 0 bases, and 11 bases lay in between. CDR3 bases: TGCAGCGTTGAGAGGCCAGCTGACCAAGAGACCCAGTACTTC. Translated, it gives CSVERPADQETQYF.

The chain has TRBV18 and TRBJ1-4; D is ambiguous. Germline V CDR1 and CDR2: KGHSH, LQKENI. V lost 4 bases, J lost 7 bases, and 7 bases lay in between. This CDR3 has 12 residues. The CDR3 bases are TGTGCCAGCTCACGGGCATCTGAAAAACTGTTTTTT. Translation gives CASSRASEKLFF.

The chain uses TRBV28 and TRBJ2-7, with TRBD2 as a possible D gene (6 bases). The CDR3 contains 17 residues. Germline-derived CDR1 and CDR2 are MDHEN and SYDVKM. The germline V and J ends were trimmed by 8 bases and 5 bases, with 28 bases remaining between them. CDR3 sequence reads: CASLPLRSGGEAHEQYF. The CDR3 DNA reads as TGTGCCAGCCTACCATTAAGGTCGGGTGGGGAGGCCCACGAGCAGTACTTC. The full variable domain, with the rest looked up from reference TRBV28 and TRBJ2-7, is DVKVTQSSRYLVKRTGEKVFLECVQDMDHENMFWYRQDPGLGLRLIYFSYDVKMKEKGDIPEGYSVSREKKERFSLILESASTNQTSMYLCASLPLRSGGEAHEQYFGPGTRLTVT.

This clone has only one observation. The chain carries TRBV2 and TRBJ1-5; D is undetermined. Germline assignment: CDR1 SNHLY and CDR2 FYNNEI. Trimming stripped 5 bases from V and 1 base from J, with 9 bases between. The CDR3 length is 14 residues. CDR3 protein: CASSSTVSNQPQHF. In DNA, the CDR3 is TGTGCCAGCAGTTCTACAGTAAGCAATCAGCCCCAGCATTTT. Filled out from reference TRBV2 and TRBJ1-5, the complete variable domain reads EPEVTQTPSHQVTQMGQEVILRCVPISNHLYFYWYRQILGQKVEFLVSFYNNEISEKSEIFDDQFSVERPDGSNFTLKIRSTKLEDSAMYFCASSSTVSNQPQHFGDGTRLSIL.

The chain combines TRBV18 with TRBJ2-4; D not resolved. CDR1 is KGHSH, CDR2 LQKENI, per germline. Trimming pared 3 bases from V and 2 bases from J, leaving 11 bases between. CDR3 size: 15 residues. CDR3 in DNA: TGTGCCAGCTCACCTACGGCGCGGACCAAAAACATTCAGTACTTC. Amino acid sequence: CASSPTARTKNIQYF.

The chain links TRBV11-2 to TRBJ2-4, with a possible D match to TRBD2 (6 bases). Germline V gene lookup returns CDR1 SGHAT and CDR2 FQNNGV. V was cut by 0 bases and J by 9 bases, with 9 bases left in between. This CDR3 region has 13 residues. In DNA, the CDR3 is TGTGCCAGCAGCTTAGACGGGAGAGTCATTCAGTACTTC. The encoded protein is CASSLDGRVIQYF.

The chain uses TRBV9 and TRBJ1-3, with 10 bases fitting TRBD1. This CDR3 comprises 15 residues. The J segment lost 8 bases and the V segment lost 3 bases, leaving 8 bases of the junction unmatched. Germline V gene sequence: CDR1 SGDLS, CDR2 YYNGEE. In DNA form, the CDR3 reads TGTGCCAGCAGCGCCGGGACAGGGGAAGTACACACCATATATTTT. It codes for CASSAGTGEVHTIYF. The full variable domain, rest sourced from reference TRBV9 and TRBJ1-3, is DSGVTQTPKHLITATGQRVTLRCSPRSGDLSVYWYQQSLDQGLQFLIQYYNGEERAKGNILERFSAQQFPDLHSELNLSSLELGDSALYFCASSAGTGEVHTIYFGEGSWLTVV.

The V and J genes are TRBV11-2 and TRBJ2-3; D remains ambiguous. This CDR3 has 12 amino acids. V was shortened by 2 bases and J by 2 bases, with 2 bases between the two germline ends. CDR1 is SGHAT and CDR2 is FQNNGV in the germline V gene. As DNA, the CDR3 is TGTGCCAGCAGCTTATACACAGATACGCAGTATTTT. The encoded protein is CASSLYTDTQYF.

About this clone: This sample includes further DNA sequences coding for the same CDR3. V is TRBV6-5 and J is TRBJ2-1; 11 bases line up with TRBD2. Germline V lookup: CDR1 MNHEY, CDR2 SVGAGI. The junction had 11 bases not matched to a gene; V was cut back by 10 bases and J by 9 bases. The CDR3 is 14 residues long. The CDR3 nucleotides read TGTGCCACTCGAACTAGCGGGAGTGCGGGTGAGCAGTTCTTC. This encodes CATRTSGSAGEQFF.

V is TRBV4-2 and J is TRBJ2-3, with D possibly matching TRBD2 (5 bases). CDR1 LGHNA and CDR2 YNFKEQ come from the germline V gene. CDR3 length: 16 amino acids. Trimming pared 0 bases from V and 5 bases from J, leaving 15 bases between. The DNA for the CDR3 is TGTGCCAGCAGCCAAGATGGACTGGGCCTAGGAGATACGCAGTATTTT. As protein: CASSQDGLGLGDTQYF.

The CDR3 bases are TGTGCCAGCAGCTCACTTGGGGCCTCCGCCAGATACAATGAGCAGTTCTTC. Translated, it gives CASSSLGASARYNEQFF. The chain couples TRBV7-9 to TRBJ2-1, with D perhaps TRBD1 (5 bases). Trimming cost V 4 bases and J 4 bases, with 20 bases left between them. The CDR3 loop spans 17 amino acids. Germline V gene data show CDR1 as SEHNR and CDR2 as FQNEAQ (reference sequence).

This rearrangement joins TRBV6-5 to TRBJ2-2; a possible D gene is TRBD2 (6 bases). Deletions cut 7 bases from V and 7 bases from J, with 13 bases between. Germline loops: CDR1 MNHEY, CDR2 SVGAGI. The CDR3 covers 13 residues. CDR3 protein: CASTGTPLGELFF. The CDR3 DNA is TGTGCCAGCACGGGGACTCCGCTCGGGGAGCTGTTTTTT.

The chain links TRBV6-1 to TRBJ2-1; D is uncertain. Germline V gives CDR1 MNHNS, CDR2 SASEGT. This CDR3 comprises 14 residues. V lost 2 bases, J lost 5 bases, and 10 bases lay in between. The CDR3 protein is CASSEWAEHNEQFF. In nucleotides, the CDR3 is TGTGCCAGCAGTGAATGGGCAGAGCACAATGAGCAGTTCTTC.

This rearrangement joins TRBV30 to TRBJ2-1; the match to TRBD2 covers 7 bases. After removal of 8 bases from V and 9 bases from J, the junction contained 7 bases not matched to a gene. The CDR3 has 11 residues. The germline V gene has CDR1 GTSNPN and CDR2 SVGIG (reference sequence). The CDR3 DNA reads TGTGCCGTAGGAGCGGGATTTGAGCAGTTCTTC. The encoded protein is CAVGAGFEQFF.

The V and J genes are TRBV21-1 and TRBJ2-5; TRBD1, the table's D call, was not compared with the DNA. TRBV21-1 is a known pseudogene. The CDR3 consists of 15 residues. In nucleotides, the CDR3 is TGTGCCAGCAGCAAATTAGAGGACAACCAAGAGACCCAGTACTTC. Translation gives CASSKLEDNQETQYF.

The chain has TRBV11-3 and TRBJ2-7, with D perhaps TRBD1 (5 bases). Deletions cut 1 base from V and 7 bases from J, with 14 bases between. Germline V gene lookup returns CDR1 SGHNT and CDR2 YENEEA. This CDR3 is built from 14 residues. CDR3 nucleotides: TGTGCCAGCAGCTTAGCTGCAGGGTATGAGGAGCAGTACTTC. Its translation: CASSLAAGYEEQYF.

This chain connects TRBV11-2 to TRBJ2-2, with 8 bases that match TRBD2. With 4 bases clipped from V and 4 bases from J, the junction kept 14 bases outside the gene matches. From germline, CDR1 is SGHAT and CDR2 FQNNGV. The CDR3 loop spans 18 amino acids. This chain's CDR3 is CASSSGRLAGETTGELFF. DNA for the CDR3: TGTGCCAGCAGCTCCGGGAGGCTAGCGGGCGAAACCACCGGGGAGCTGTTTTTT.

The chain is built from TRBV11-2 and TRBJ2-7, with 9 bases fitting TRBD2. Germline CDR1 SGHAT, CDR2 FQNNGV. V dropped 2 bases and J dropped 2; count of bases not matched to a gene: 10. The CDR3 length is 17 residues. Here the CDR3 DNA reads TGTGCCAGCAGCTTAACTAGCGGGTCCCCCGGCCCCTACGAGCAGTACTTC. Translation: CASSLTSGSPGPYEQYF.

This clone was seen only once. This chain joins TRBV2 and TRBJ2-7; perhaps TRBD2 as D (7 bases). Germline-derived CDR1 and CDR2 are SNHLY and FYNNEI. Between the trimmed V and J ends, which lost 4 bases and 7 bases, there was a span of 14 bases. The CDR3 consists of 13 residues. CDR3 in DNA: TGTGCCAGCAGTGCGGGGGGCGTCTCGGAGCAGTACTTC. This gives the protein CASSAGGVSEQYF.